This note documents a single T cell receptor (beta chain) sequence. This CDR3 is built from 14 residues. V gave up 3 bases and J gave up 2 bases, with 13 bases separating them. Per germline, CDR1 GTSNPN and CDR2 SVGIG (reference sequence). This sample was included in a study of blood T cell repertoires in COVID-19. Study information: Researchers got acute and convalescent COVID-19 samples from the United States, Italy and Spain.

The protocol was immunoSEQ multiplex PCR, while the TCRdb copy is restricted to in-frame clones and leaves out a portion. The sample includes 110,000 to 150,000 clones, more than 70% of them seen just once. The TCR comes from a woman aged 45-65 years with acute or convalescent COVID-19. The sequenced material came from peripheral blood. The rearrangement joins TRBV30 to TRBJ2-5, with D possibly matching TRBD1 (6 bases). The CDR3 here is CAWSDYRAQETQYF. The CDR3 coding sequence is TGTGCCTGGAGCGATTACAGGGCGCAAGAGACCCAGTACTTC.